This T cell receptor (beta chain) was sequenced in a study of CD8+CD57+ T cells in acquired aplastic anemia. Using genomic DNA as the template, TCR beta VDJ and CDR3 profiling was carried out. MiXCR was run by TCRdb on the reads, yielding one entry per CDR3 protein. The data hold 250,000 to 300,000 distinct CDR3 sequences, with 50% to 70% observed a single time. CDR3 length equals 15 residues. CDR1 and CDR2 (germline): DFQATT, SNEGSKA (reference sequence). A word on this clonotype: The junction departs from germline at one end; a sequencing error may be responsible.

The chain is built from TRBV20-1 and TRBJ2-7; D call uncertain. This TCR was sampled from a human donor with severe aplastic anemia or a healthy control (not recorded which). The sequenced sample was sorted CD4+, CD8+, or CD8+CD57+ T cells (not recorded which) from PBMCs. The CDR3 sequence: CSARDPVRTSSEQYF. In DNA, the CDR3 is TGCAGTGCTAGAGATCCCGTCCGAACCTCCTCCGAGCAGTACTTC.